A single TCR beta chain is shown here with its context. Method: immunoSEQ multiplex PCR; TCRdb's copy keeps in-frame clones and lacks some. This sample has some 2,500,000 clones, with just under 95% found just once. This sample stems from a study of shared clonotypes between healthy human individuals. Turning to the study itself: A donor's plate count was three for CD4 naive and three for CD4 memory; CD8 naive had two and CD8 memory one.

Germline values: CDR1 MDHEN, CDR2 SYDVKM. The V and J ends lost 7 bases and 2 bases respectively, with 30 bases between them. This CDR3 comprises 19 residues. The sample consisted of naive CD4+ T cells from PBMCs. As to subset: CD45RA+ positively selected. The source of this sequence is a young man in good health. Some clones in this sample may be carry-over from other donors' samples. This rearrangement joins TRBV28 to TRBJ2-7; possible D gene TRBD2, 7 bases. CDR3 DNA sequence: TGTGCCAGCATCCCCAGCCGGGGGGCGCGGTTTGGATCGGCCTACGAGCAGTACTTC. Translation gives CASIPSRGARFGSAYEQYF.